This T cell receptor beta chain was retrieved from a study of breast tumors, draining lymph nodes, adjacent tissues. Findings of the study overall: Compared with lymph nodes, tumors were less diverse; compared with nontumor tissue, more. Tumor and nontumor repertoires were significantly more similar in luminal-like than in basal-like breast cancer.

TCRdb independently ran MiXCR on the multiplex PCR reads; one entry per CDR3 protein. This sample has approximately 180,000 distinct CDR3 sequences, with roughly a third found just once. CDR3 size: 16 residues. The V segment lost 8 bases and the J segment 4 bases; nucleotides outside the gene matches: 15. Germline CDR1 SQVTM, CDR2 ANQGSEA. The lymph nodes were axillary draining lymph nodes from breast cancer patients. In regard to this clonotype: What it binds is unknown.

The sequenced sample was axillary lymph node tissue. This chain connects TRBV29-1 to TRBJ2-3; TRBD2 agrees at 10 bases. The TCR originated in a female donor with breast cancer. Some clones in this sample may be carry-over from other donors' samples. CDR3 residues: CSPILASGSGADTQYF. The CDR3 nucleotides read TGCAGCCCCATCTTAGCTAGCGGGAGTGGCGCAGATACGCAGTATTTT.